This T cell receptor beta chain was documented in a study of OX40 agonist ivuxolimab in advanced cancers. Regarding the study in general: Ivuxolimab was an agonistic, fully human IgG2 monoclonal antibody directed against OX40 (CD134), a costimulatory receptor. Intravenous ivuxolimab was administered to patients every 2 weeks at six dose levels: 0.01, 0.1, 0.3, 1.5, 3 and 10 mg/kg. Of the approximately 50 patients in dose escalation, 19 had hepatocellular carcinoma, some 15 had melanoma, 9 had renal cell carcinoma and 9 had head and neck cancer. In the dose-escalation cohort, 75% to 90% of patients were male, and the mean age was 60 years with a range of 23 to 79. Patients were allowed to have had prior anti-PD-1, anti-PD-L1 or anti-CTLA-4 therapy, and roughly two fifths of the dose-escalation patients had been treated with checkpoint inhibitors. Three dose-escalation patients achieved partial responses, one with hepatocellular carcinoma and two with cutaneous melanoma. Peripheral TCRbeta sequencing aimed to test whether ivuxolimab altered TCR sequence diversity and caused clonal T-cell expansion. The monotherapy dose-escalation portion (N ≈ 52 patients) of the phase I ivuxolimab trial is reported in the paper. The investigation overall reported the following: Low levels of normalized T-cell clonal expansion were also seen in some patients who did not respond. In the 0.1-3.0 mg/kg groups, partial responders had among the lowest normalized peripheral clonal expansion, particularly in CD8+ T cells. After ivuxolimab, expanded clones were on average more numerous among CD8+ T cells than among CD4+ T cells. Clonal expansion of both CD4+ and CD8+ blood T cells was observed from baseline to week 6 at doses 0.1 to 3.0 mg/kg. The antigen specificity of the peripheral T cells that underwent clonal expansion was not determined.

Ends trimmed: V by 5 bases, J by 3 bases; bases unmatched to a gene: 6. The germline V gene sets CDR1 to SGDLS and CDR2 to YYNGEE. The cysteine opens and the phenylalanine closes a CDR3 of 14 amino acids. Only CDR3 DNA is held: 42 bases, read in frame from base 1. Patients with a history of autoimmune disease or receiving systemic immunosuppression were excluded from the trial. Peripheral blood for TCR sequencing was collected from all dose cohorts at baseline, on cycle 4 day 1, and on cycle 7 day 1. Samples came from an open-label, multicenter, first-in-human phase I dose-escalation trial of ivuxolimab. Adults with locally advanced or metastatic melanoma, renal cell, hepatocellular, or head and neck squamous cell carcinoma were enrolled in the trial. Before TCR sequencing, CD4+ T cells and CD8+ T cells were sorted from peripheral blood as separate populations. For sequencing of the TCRbeta CDR3 region, genomic DNA was extracted from the sorted cells. The immunoSEQ Assay was used to sequence the TCRbeta CDR3 regions. TCRdb took this table from immuneACCESS and kept in-frame rearrangements with V and J called. Such tables lack part of the clones; where checked against another copy, unresolved V genes explain under half of the gap, and the rest is unexplained. Here the sample has about 76,000 clones; approximately 83% occur a single time. The ten largest clones represent less than 6% of the sample.

For this clone: Its recognized antigen is unknown. Within one base of it there is no much larger clone, and no base qualities were kept.

Here the chain combines TRBV9 and TRBJ2-3, with TRBD2 identical over 7 junction bases. This TCR derives from an adult with an advanced solid tumor such as melanoma, head and neck, liver or kidney cancer. The sequences come from CD4+ or CD8+ T cells sorted from blood, collected in a trial of the OX40 agonist ivuxolimab. Read as DNA, the sequence is TGTGCCAGCAGTTCTAGCGGCCAAACAGATACGCAGTATTTT. It translates as CASSSSGQTDTQYF.